These T cell receptor beta chains were read from a single sample in a study of blood T cells in healthy people across ages. TCRdb passed the 5' RACE reads through MiXCR, listing each CDR3 protein once. Among about 1.4 million distinct CDR3 sequences, around 59% were seen once, and the ten largest hold 6.5% to 8.5%. The sequenced sample consisted of blood. These receptors were taken from a man aged 18 to 35 in good health. Both conserved end residues are part of each CDR3. A D gene is named only where the DNA matches it firmly. Not every row has a clone size; where given, it reads once, few, many or a size class.

D gene | clone size | J gene | V gene | CDR3 DNA | CDR3 protein
. | . | TRBJ2-1 | TRBV20-1 | TGCAGTCCCGGAATTGGGGATGAGCAGTTCTTC | CSPGIGDEQFF
. | . | TRBJ1-2 | TRBV4-3 | TGCGCCAGCAGCCAAGTTGGAGGAAGTGATGGCTACACCTTC | CASSQVGGSDGYTF
. | . | TRBJ2-7 | TRBV5-1 | TGCGCCAGCAGATCCGTCGGCAGCTCCTACGAGCAGTACTTC | CASRSVGSSYEQYF
. | . | TRBJ2-7 | TRBV20-1 | TGCAGTGCCCGCGGTGGTAGGTACTCTACGTCGCAGTACTTC | CSARGGRYSTSQYF
TRBD1 | . | TRBJ2-1 | TRBV7-2 | TGTGCCAGCAGCTCCAGGGGGCGCGTAGTCGATGAGCAGTTCTTC | CASSSRGRVVDEQFF
TRBD2 | many | TRBJ2-1 | TRBV4-2 | TGTGCCAGCAGCCAAGAAATAGCGGGGGGGCCCCGTCACAATGAGCAGTTCTTC | CASSQEIAGGPRHNEQFF
. | . | TRBJ1-2 | TRBV27 | TGTGCCAGTGGGATCACTAATAACTATGGCTACACCTTC | CASGITNNYGYTF
. | . | TRBJ2-7 | TRBV6-5 | TGTGCCAGCAGTTACCAGGGCCCTGAGTTATACGAGCAGTACTTC | CASSYQGPELYEQYF
. | . | TRBJ2-7 | TRBV20-1 | TGCAGTGCCCCGGGACCCCCAACTCCCTACGAGCAGTACTTC | CSAPGPPTPYEQYF
TRBD2 | few | TRBJ2-1 | TRBV5-1 | TGCGCCCGCCGGCTAAGCGGGAACTACAATGAGCAGTTCTTC | CARRLSGNYNEQFF
TRBD2 | . | TRBJ2-1 | TRBV20-1 | TGCAGTGCTAGAGATCTAGCGGGAATGTTTTATGAGCAGTTCTTC | CSARDLAGMFYEQFF
. | . | TRBJ2-1 | TRBV7-9 | TGTGCCAGCAGCCAACTAGGCGCCAAGTTCTTC | CASSQLGAKFF
TRBD2 | . | TRBJ2-3 | TRBV18 | TGTGCCAGCTCACCAAGCCTAGCGGGAAGAGGGGCGACAGATACGCAGTATTTT | CASSPSLAGRGATDTQYF
TRBD1 | . | TRBJ2-1 | TRBV7-9 | TGTGCCAGCAGCCATCCGGGACAGGGAACGGGAGAGCAGTTCTTC | CASSHPGQGTGEQFF
TRBD1 | . | TRBJ2-7 | TRBV29-1 | TGCAGCGTTGCCCTGGGACAGGCAAGCTACGAGCAGTACTTC | CSVALGQASYEQYF
TRBD2 | . | TRBJ2-7 | TRBV7-2 | TGTGCCAGCAGCTTAGCCCGGACTAGCGGCTACTACGAGCAGTACTTC | CASSLARTSGYYEQYF
. | . | TRBJ1-3 | TRBV4-1 | TGCGCCAGCAGCCAAGAGCCCCCCCCGACTGATTCTGGAAACACCATATATTTT | CASSQEPPPTDSGNTIYF
. | . | TRBJ1-1 | TRBV10-3 | TGTGCCATCAGTGAGCAGGGCCCGGACACTGAAGCTTTCTTT | CAISEQGPDTEAFF
. | few | TRBJ1-1 | TRBV29-1 | TGCAGCGTTGAAGCCCCAATTATGAACACTGAAGCTTTCTTT | CSVEAPIMNTEAFF
TRBD2 | few | TRBJ2-1 | TRBV10-3 | TGTGCCATCAGCCGTACCGGGACTAGTGACTCCTACAATGAGCAGTTCTTC | CAISRTGTSDSYNEQFF
TRBD1 | . | TRBJ2-2 | TRBV6-1 | TGTGCCAGCACCCTGACAGGGATAAGCACCGGGGAGCTGTTTTTT | CASTLTGISTGELFF
TRBD1 | . | TRBJ1-1 | TRBV4-2 | TGTGCCGGCAGCCATGCCATCCCGGGACAGTATGAAGCTTTCTTT | CAGSHAIPGQYEAFF
TRBD2 | . | TRBJ2-7 | TRBV4-1 | TGCGCCAGCAGCCGGAAAGGCGGGGGAGCCCCCTACGAGCAGTACTTC | CASSRKGGGAPYEQYF
. | . | TRBJ2-3 | TRBV20-1 | TGCAGCTGTGGACGGCCTAGCACAGATACGCAGTATTTT | CSCGRPSTDTQYF
. | . | TRBJ2-1 | TRBV27 | TGTGCCAGCAGTAGGGCCGCAGGGGCGGTCGATGAGCAGTTCTTC | CASSRAAGAVDEQFF